The 25 T cell receptor beta chains reported below all come from one sample, sequenced in a study of graft-versus-host responses after intestinal transplantation. Their specific antigens are unknown. TCRdb keeps only in-frame clones here, not all; method: immunoSEQ multiplex PCR. The repertoire holds over 80,000 clones, with 75% to 95% as singletons. Sequencing used unstimulated CD4+ T cells sorted from spleen or lymph node cells, obtained before transplant. The receptor set was obtained from a human donor who was the organ donor for an intestinal transplant.

The chain carries TRBV2 and TRBJ1-1; TRBD1 aligns across 7 bases. The V and J ends lost 5 bases and 1 base, in that order; junction bases with no gene match: 4. The CDR3 runs to 14 residues. CDR1 is SNHLY and CDR2 is FYNNEI in the germline V gene. Written as DNA, the CDR3 is TGTGCCAGCAGTATGACAGGGACGAACACTGAAGCTTTCTTT. Its protein is CASSMTGTNTEAFF.

V and J are TRBV5-8 and TRBJ1-5; TRBD1 agrees at 10 bases. J gave up 4 bases and V 4 bases, and 14 bases lay outside the gene matches. The CDR3 totals 18 residues. Germline CDR1 and CDR2: SGHTS and YDEGEE. CDR3 protein: CASSPWRGQGRWNQPQHF. The DNA of the CDR3 is TGTGCCAGCAGCCCCTGGCGGGGACAGGGGCGGTGGAATCAGCCCCAGCATTTT.

The chain has TRBV19 and TRBJ2-3; D is unresolved. Germline CDR1 and CDR2: LNHDA and SQIVND (reference sequence). The V end lost 2 bases, the J end lost 3 bases, and 21 bases lay between the germline ends. This CDR3 is 18 amino acids long. Here the CDR3 DNA reads TGTGCCAGTAGTATACTCGGCCTGAATCCAGGTGGGACAGATACGCAGTATTTT. Translated, it gives CASSILGLNPGGTDTQYF.

The rearrangement uses TRBV6-4 and TRBJ2-7; D might be TRBD1 (6 bases). V was cut by 7 bases and J by 7 bases, with 17 bases left in between. Germline assignment: CDR1 MRHNA and CDR2 SNTAGT. This CDR3 contains 13 residues. CDR3 sequence (DNA): TGTGCCAGCACTCGACAGGATCTGAGGGAGCAGTACTTC. It is translated as CASTRQDLREQYF.

The V and J genes are TRBV19 and TRBJ2-5, with a possible D match to TRBD1 (6 bases). The J call may not be correct, given that the DNA end is closer to TRBJ2-7. Per germline, CDR1 LNHDA and CDR2 SQIVND (reference sequence). CDR3 length equals 13 residues. CDR3 in DNA: TGTGCCAGTAAGGGCAGGGGATCCTACGAGCAGTACTTC. Amino acids: CASKGRGSYEQYF.

The gene calls are TRBV2 and TRBJ1-1; D ambiguous. CDR3 length: 14 residues. Germline V gene data show CDR1 as SNHLY and CDR2 as FYNNEI. Trimming took 7 bases from V and 5 from J, leaving 17 bases between them. The CDR3 loop reads CASNFSPGGTEAFF. The CDR3 nucleotides read TGTGCCAGCAATTTCTCCCCCGGAGGTACTGAAGCTTTCTTT.

The chain is built from TRBV27 and TRBJ1-4, with a weak D call TRBD1 (5 bases). The germline gives CDR1 MNHEY, CDR2 SMNVEV (reference sequence). V dropped 5 bases and J dropped 0 bases, with 13 bases sitting between them. The CDR3 consists of 16 residues. The CDR3 loop is CASSQYRLSTNEKLFF. The CDR3 nucleotides read TGTGCCAGCAGTCAATACAGGTTGTCAACTAATGAAAAACTGTTTTTT.

The genes are TRBV18 and TRBJ1-1; TRBD1 matches at 8 bases. The CDR3 totals 14 residues. Trimming cost V 5 bases and J 0 bases; bases outside gene matches: 2. Germline V gives CDR1 KGHSH, CDR2 LQKENI. The CDR3 protein is CASSSGQVNTEAFF. The CDR3 DNA sequence: TGTGCCAGCTCATCGGGACAGGTGAACACTGAAGCTTTCTTT.

The gene calls are TRBV4-1 and TRBJ2-5; the match to TRBD2 covers 12 bases. J was trimmed by 1 base and V by 1 base; bases with no gene match: 4. The CDR3 runs to 17 residues. The V gene's germline CDR1 is MGHRA and CDR2 YSYEKL. CDR3 protein: CASSQALLAGGQETQYF. The CDR3 coding sequence is TGCGCCAGCAGCCAAGCTCTACTAGCGGGGGGCCAAGAGACCCAGTACTTC.

The rearrangement links TRBV28 to TRBJ1-6; tentative D call: TRBD1 (6 bases). V was clipped by 6 bases and J by 12 bases, with 18 bases between them. The CDR3 length is 14 residues. The V gene's germline CDR1 is MDHEN and CDR2 SYDVKM. CDR3 bases: TGTGCCAGCAGCAGACAGGTTCTCATTGTACCCCTCCACTTT. Its translation is CASSRQVLIVPLHF.

This sequence joins TRBV19 and TRBJ1-6; 7 nucleotides align to TRBD1. The CDR3 is 16 residues long. V lost 4 bases, J lost 6 bases, and 9 bases stayed unmatched. Germline V gene lookup returns CDR1 LNHDA and CDR2 SQIVND (reference sequence). Written as DNA, the CDR3 is TGTGCCAGTAGTACCGCTCCGACAGGGACTAATTCACCCCTCCACTTT. This sequence encodes CASSTAPTGTNSPLHF.

The V call is TRBV6-6, the J call TRBJ1-6; no clear D. Trimming shortened V by 8 bases and J by 2 bases, and 10 bases separated the two germline ends. The CDR3 is made up of 14 amino acids. CDR1 and CDR2 from the germline V gene are MNHNY and SVGAGI (reference sequence). CDR3 in amino acids: CASVDSAYNSPLHF. CDR3 DNA: TGTGCCAGCGTCGACTCAGCCTATAATTCACCCCTCCACTTT.

The chain recombines TRBV20-1 with TRBJ2-7; possible D gene TRBD1, 6 bases. The germline gives CDR1 DFQATT, CDR2 SNEGSKA (reference sequence). This CDR3 has 11 residues. Trimming took off 6 bases at V and 4 bases at J, with 10 bases between the two ends. The CDR3 coding sequence is TGCAGTGCGAGGCAGGGGTACGAGCAGTACTTC. Amino acid sequence: CSARQGYEQYF.

The CDR3 bases are TGTGCCAGCAGCTATGACAGGGACTATGGCTACACCTTC. Protein sequence: CASSYDRDYGYTF. The V and J genes are TRBV7-2 and TRBJ1-2; 7 bases agree with TRBD1. The germline V gene encodes CDR1 SGHTA and CDR2 FQGNSA. The CDR3 has 13 amino acids. V was pared by 4 bases and J by 3 bases, with 2 bases of the junction left unmatched.

The chain recombines TRBV7-9 with TRBJ2-5; 9 bases are shared with TRBD1. This CDR3 region has 15 residues. The V gene end was trimmed by 5 bases and the J gene end by 1 base; junction bases not matched to a gene: 5. CDR1 is SEHNR, CDR2 FQNEAQ, per germline (reference sequence). For the CDR3, the DNA is TGTGCCAGCAGCACTCAACAGGGGGCCCAAGAGACCCAGTACTTC. Translation gives CASSTQQGAQETQYF.

The V and J genes are TRBV4-2 and TRBJ1-2; TRBD1 is a possible D gene (6 bases). The germline gives CDR1 LGHNA, CDR2 YNFKEQ. V lost 4 bases and J 8 bases, leaving 23 bases between the germline ends. This CDR3 is built from 16 residues. In DNA, the CDR3 is TGTGCCAGCAGCCTGGGGGACACGTCATTTCCCGTGGGCTACACCTTC. Protein product: CASSLGDTSFPVGYTF.

The chain couples TRBV6-5 to TRBJ2-1; 8 positions agree with TRBD2. Germline-derived CDR1 and CDR2 are MNHEY and SVGAGI. J lost 1 base, V lost 2 bases, and 4 bases had no gene match. The CDR3 length is 16 residues. CDR3 bases: TGTGCCAGCAGTTACACCTTAGCGGGGTCCTACAATGAGCAGTTCTTC. Translated: CASSYTLAGSYNEQFF.

The chain employs TRBV6-1 and TRBJ2-3; TRBD1 matches at 9 bases. This CDR3 is built from 16 residues. Germline values: CDR1 MNHNS, CDR2 SASEGT. The V and J ends lost 3 bases and 0 bases, in that order; junction bases with no gene match: 4. The CDR3 sequence: CASSDTGTGSTDTQYF. DNA of the CDR3: TGTGCCAGCAGTGACACCGGGACAGGGAGCACAGATACGCAGTATTTT.

V and J are TRBV7-3 and TRBJ1-2; D uncertain. The length of the CDR3 is 13 residues. Trimming left V 5 bases short and J 9 bases short, with 16 bases between. Germline loops: CDR1 SGHTA, CDR2 FQGTGA. The CDR3 DNA sequence: TGTGCCAGCAGCCAATTCGGGAGGGATCGCTACACCTTC. Encoded protein: CASSQFGRDRYTF.

V and J are TRBV5-1 and TRBJ1-3, with D possibly matching TRBD1 (6 bases). The CDR3 is 15 amino acids. Deletions cut 4 bases from V and 4 bases from J, with 15 bases between. Germline-derived CDR1 and CDR2 are SGHRS and YFSETQ. Here the CDR3 DNA reads TGCGCCAGCAGCGGAACTCCAGGGGTAGGAAACACCATATATTTT. Encoded protein: CASSGTPGVGNTIYF.

V gene TRBV7-3 combines with J gene TRBJ2-1, with 8 bases lining up with TRBD2. The germline V gene has CDR1 SGHTA and CDR2 FQGTGA. Germline trimming cut 4 bases from V and 10 bases from J; bases unmatched to any gene: 18. This CDR3 has 17 amino acids. In nucleotides, the CDR3 is TGTGCCAGCAGCTCCTCTAAGATAGGCGGGGGGAGCAGGGAGCAGTTCTTC. The encoded protein is CASSSSKIGGGSREQFF.

The chain combines TRBV11-3 with TRBJ2-1, with 9 bases that match TRBD1. Looked up from germline, CDR1 is SGHNT and CDR2 is YENEEA. The junction had 6 bases not matched to a gene; V was cut back by 5 bases and J by 7 bases. The CDR3 has 14 residues. CDR3 sequence reads: CASSTRDRVNEQFF. CDR3 bases: TGTGCCAGCAGCACCCGGGACAGGGTGAATGAGCAGTTCTTC. The variable domain in full, completed from reference TRBV11-3 and TRBJ2-1, reads EAGVVQSPRYKIIEKKQPVAFWCNPISGHNTLYWYLQNLGQGPELLIRYENEEAVDDSQLPKDRFSAERLKGVDSTLKIQPAELGDSAVYLCASSTRDRVNEQFFGPGTRLTVL.

This chain joins TRBV30 and TRBJ1-4; TRBD1 is a possible D gene (5 bases). The CDR3 consists of 11 residues. CDR1 is GTSNPN and CDR2 is SVGIG in the germline V gene (reference sequence). The V end lost 5 bases, the J end lost 5 bases, and 6 bases lay between the germline ends. The CDR3 protein is CAWRGNEKLFF. For the CDR3, the DNA is TGTGCCTGGCGGGGGAATGAAAAACTGTTTTTT.

V gene TRBV6-5 combines with J gene TRBJ2-1; 9 bases fit TRBD2. The CDR3 totals 16 residues. The trim removed 2 bases at V and 4 bases at J, leaving 6 bases unmatched. The germline CDR1 and CDR2 sequences are MNHEY and SVGAGI. The CDR3 is CASSYGGGAVYNEQFF. CDR3 DNA sequence: TGTGCCAGCAGTTACGGCGGGGGGGCCGTGTACAATGAGCAGTTCTTC.

V and J are TRBV21-1 and TRBJ1-2; the table's D call, TRBD1, has no DNA check behind it. TRBV21-1 is a pseudogene segment. The CDR3 consists of 14 residues. CDR3 protein: CASSSGGTGVGYTF. The CDR3 bases are TGTGCCAGCAGCTCAGGGGGGACAGGGGTTGGCTACACCTTC.